This entry features one T cell receptor (beta chain) sequence. Its antigen has not been determined. Qualities for individual bases were not recorded, and no much larger clone is one base off. This sample is part of a study of human T cells and chemical hapten exposure (dated by TCRdb to 2020 to 2023). Some background on the complete study: For sensitization, 2% DPC in acetone was applied to a roughly 2 cm by roughly 2 cm area of upper inner arm skin. Throughout the study period of 20 to 25 weeks, patients also received therapeutic DPC doses to the scalp every week. Patch testing was performed on the upper back with Finn chambers containing 0.01% DPC, and the patch tests were scored after 6 days according to International Contact Dermatitis Research Group standards. The patient cohort, mostly female, included alopecia areata with under or over 50% scalp involvement, alopecia totalis and alopecia universalis. The libraries were sequenced as a pool, and the TCR yield per sample differed mostly because of small variations in library volumes within the pool. The study tracked peripheral blood TCR repertoire changes in vivo during primary and secondary sensitization to the hapten diphenylcyclopropenone (DPC) in alopecia patients. Blood samples were taken from patients before sensitization (week 0) and at 2, 6 and about 24 weeks after DPC sensitization. Nearly 30 alopecia patients provided blood for TCR sequencing at one to four time points (pre-sensitization, 2, 6 and 24 weeks). Summary of the overall study and its limitations: DPC sensitization did not change the number of TCRs with a frequency above 1 in 1000, and there was no evidence of changes in global repertoire structure. Alopecia, a presumed autoimmune disease, was present in all patients, so the immune response of the patients might differ from that of healthy individuals. A positive correlation was found between the number of PT1 expanded TCRs and patch test score, with significance reached at thresholds 8, 16 and 32 but not 4. Significantly more large CDR3 similarity clusters were formed by expanded TCRs than by pre-sensitization or healthy control sets, consistent with antigen-driven responses. After repeated subsampling, changes were observed in the strength of the expansion versus patch-test correlation and in the threshold at which the correlation became significant.

The library was produced with RACE. Sequenced using a NextSeq 500. During library preparation, unique molecular identifiers were attached to individual cDNA molecules so that TCRs could be counted quantitatively and reproducibly. Both TCR alpha and TCR beta chains were sequenced from each blood RNA sample. In the paper's pipeline: A median of about 87,000 TCRs per sample was observed, with a range of 23,224 to 690,600. V, J and CDR3 annotation of the TCR reads was performed with the Decombinator software suite. For the PS versus PT1 abundance plots, all samples were subsampled to the same number of TCRs (28,000). Expanded TCRs were defined as absent before sensitization and observed at least eight times at the 2-week time point. TCRdb applied fastp at Q25 and MiXCR to the public reads, then kept only in-frame beta chains. Every CDR3 protein is listed once, alongside the most common genes and DNA of its rows. V and J calls and clone size were set by TCRdb, not the authors. Across this sample there are 180,000 or so distinct CDR3 sequences, with about 25% seen only once. About 2.3% of the sample lies in the top ten.

Reading the label with the study, this specimen's time point is: patch test 3, about 24 weeks after DPC sensitization. The sample's treatment or condition label, in plain terms: therapeutic diphenylcyclopropenone sensitization with weekly scalp DPC. At every patch-test visit, the blood draw took place before the patch test was put on. Eligible patients were aged 18 to 70, diagnosed with alopecia, deemed suitable for DPC therapy, and excluded if pregnant. Total RNA was isolated from unfractionated whole blood collected in Tempus Blood RNA tubes. The CDR3 goes from the cysteine to the phenylalanine over 16 residues. The read is trimmed to its CDR3 DNA, 48 bases read in frame from base 1. Looking up the germline V gene yields CDR1 KGHDR and CDR2 SFDVKD. The trim is 2 bases for V and 8 bases for J, with a gap of 20 bases between the germline ends.

The V gene is TRBV24-1 and the J gene is TRBJ1-2; no confident D gene assignment can be made. The sample consisted of whole blood, taken in connection with sensitization to the hapten diphenylcyclopropenone (DPC). The clonotype was recovered from a woman in her thirties or forties with alopecia areata. Some clones in this sample may be carry-over from other donors' samples. The CDR3 reads CATSDSRIPPNGGYTF. The bases read TGTGCCACCAGTGATTCCCGGATCCCACCCAACGGGGGCTACACCTTC.